These 8 T cell receptor beta chains came from one sample sequenced in a study of human T cells and chemical hapten exposure. Described time point: patch test 3, about 24 weeks after DPC sensitization. Treatment: therapeutic diphenylcyclopropenone sensitization with weekly scalp DPC. TCRdb processed the RACE reads anew with MiXCR; each CDR3 protein has one entry. The sample shows roughly 200,000 distinct CDR3 sequences, around 25% of them seen only once. The sample consisted of whole blood, taken in connection with sensitization to the hapten diphenylcyclopropenone (DPC). These TCRs come from a woman between 35 and 50 years old with alopecia areata. Some clones in this sample may be carry-over from other donors' samples.

This clonotype was counted a single time. The gene calls are TRBV2 and TRBJ2-1, with 9 bases aligning to TRBD2. Germline CDR1 SNHLY, CDR2 FYNNEI. The CDR3 length is 14 residues. After removal of 7 bases from V and 6 bases from J, the junction contained 7 bases not matched to a gene. DNA of the CDR3: TGTGCCAGCAACCCTAGCGGGATGCTCAATGAGCAGTTCTTC. Its translation is CASNPSGMLNEQFF.

The rearrangement links TRBV28 to TRBJ2-4, with 12 bases matching TRBD2. This CDR3 comprises 17 residues. Per the germline V gene, CDR1 is MDHEN and CDR2 is SYDVKM. Germline trimming cut 0 bases from V and 2 bases from J; bases unmatched to any gene: 2. The CDR3 coding sequence is TGTGCCAGCAGTTTATGGGGGACTAGCGGGTCCAAAAACATTCAGTACTTC. Translated, it gives CASSLWGTSGSKNIQYF.

A few counts support this clonotype. This chain joins TRBV11-3 and TRBJ2-5; TRBD1 is a possible D gene (5 bases). V was shortened by 5 bases and J by 5 bases, with 18 bases between the two germline ends. Germline lookup yields CDR1 SGHNT and CDR2 YENEEA. CDR3 length: 15 amino acids. The CDR3 nucleotides read TGTGCCAGCAGCCGAAGTCCAGGGTCTATGGAGACCCAGTACTTC. As protein: CASSRSPGSMETQYF.

The chain carries TRBV5-5 and TRBJ2-7; 9 bases agree with TRBD1. Trimming took 4 bases from V and 2 from J; bases not matched to a gene: 4. The germline CDR1 and CDR2 sequences are SGHKS and YYEKEE (reference sequence). This CDR3 contains 14 residues. Here the CDR3 DNA reads TGTGCCAGCAGCCACCGGACAGGGGCCTACGAGCAGTACTTC. This codes for CASSHRTGAYEQYF.

V gene TRBV6-5 combines with J gene TRBJ1-6; tentatively, D is TRBD1 (5 bases). Germline loops: CDR1 MNHEY, CDR2 SVGAGI. V was trimmed by 5 bases and J by 7 bases, leaving 9 bases between them. There are 13 residues in the CDR3. This chain's CDR3 is CASSGAGNSPLHF. DNA of the CDR3: TGTGCCAGCAGTGGGGCAGGGAATTCACCCCTCCACTTT.

This clonotype came up a few times. The CDR3 is CASSRTSGSHEQFF. CDR3 in DNA: TGTGCCAGCAGTCGGACTAGCGGGAGTCATGAGCAGTTCTTC. The chain employs TRBV7-9 and TRBJ2-1, with TRBD2 matching 13 bases. The CDR3 consists of 14 residues. Looked up from germline, CDR1 is SEHNR and CDR2 is FQNEAQ (reference sequence). V lost 6 bases, J lost 8 bases, and 4 bases stayed unmatched.

This clonotype was seen many times. The chain employs TRBV6-6 and TRBJ2-5, with 12 bases aligning to TRBD2. J was trimmed by 5 bases and V by 2 bases; bases with no gene match: 9. CDR1 and CDR2 (germline): MNHNY, SVGAGI (reference sequence). This CDR3 is built from 17 residues. The CDR3 sequence is CASSYRGLAGGAETQYF. The CDR3 DNA follows: TGTGCCAGCAGTTACAGAGGGCTAGCGGGAGGGGCCGAGACCCAGTACTTC.

This clonotype was detected only once. The chain recombines TRBV2 with TRBJ2-1; 9 nucleotides match TRBD2. J lost 4 bases, V lost 4 bases, and 5 bases had no gene match. CDR1 and CDR2 (germline): SNHLY, FYNNEI. The CDR3 loop spans 15 amino acids. The CDR3 is CASSAATSGYNEQFF. The CDR3 DNA reads TGTGCCAGCAGTGCCGCGACTAGCGGATACAATGAGCAGTTCTTC.